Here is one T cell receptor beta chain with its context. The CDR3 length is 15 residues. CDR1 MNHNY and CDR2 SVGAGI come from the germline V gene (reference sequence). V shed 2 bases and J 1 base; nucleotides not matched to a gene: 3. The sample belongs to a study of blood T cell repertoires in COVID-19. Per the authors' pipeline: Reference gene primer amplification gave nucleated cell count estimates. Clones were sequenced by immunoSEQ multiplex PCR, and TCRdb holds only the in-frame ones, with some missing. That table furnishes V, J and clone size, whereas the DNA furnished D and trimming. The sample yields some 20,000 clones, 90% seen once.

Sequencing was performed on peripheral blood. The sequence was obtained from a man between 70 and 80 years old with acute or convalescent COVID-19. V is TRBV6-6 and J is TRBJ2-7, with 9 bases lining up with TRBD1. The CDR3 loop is CASSYGTGSSYEQYF. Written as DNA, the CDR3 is TGTGCCAGCAGTTACGGGACAGGGTCTTCCTACGAGCAGTACTTC.